These 14 T cell receptor beta chains share one sample of origin, sequenced in a study of T-cell reconstitution after alpha-beta-depleted transplantation in children. Unique molecular identifiers were incorporated when the TCRbeta library was constructed. A single record per CDR3 protein comes from TCRdb applying MiXCR to the PCR reads. This table holds roughly 310,000 distinct CDR3 sequences, about a quarter found once. Sequences were derived from PBMCs, mostly from graft donor cells, sampled 180 days after TCRalphabeta/CD19-depleted stem cell transplant. These receptors originate from a male patient younger than 18 who had a stem cell transplant for acute lymphoblastic leukemia, so the T cells may come from the graft donor.

The rearrangement joins TRBV19 to TRBJ2-1; 9 bases are shared with TRBD2. The CDR3 is 15 residues long. CDR1 and CDR2 (germline): LNHDA, SQIVND (reference sequence). J lost 4 bases, V lost 7 bases, and 8 bases had no gene match. CDR3 loop: CASNGGRAGYNEQFF. The CDR3, as DNA: TGTGCCAGTAACGGCGGGAGGGCGGGATACAATGAGCAGTTCTTC.

This chain joins TRBV10-1 and TRBJ2-2, with D hard to call. Germline V lookup: CDR1 WNHNN, CDR2 SYGVQD (reference sequence). Trimming took 2 bases from V and 1 from J, leaving 2 bases between them. CDR3 length equals 13 residues. This chain's CDR3 is CASSEVNTGELFF. CDR3 sequence (DNA): TGCGCCAGCAGTGAGGTGAACACCGGGGAGCTGTTTTTT.

This clonotype was picked up a small number of times. The chain is built from TRBV12-3 or TRBV12-4 and TRBJ1-5, with TRBD1 as a possible D gene (5 bases). The CDR3 totals 15 residues. Trimming took off 6 bases at V and 6 bases at J, with 18 bases between the two ends. CDR3 region: CASSRLGGSSQPQHF. The CDR3 nucleotides are TGTGCCAGCAGCAGACTGGGGGGTTCGTCTCAGCCCCAGCATTTT.

In its sample, this clonotype was seen a few times. This sequence joins TRBV12-3 or TRBV12-4 and TRBJ1-2; D might be TRBD1 (6 bases). The length of the CDR3 is 13 residues. Trimming shortened V by 3 bases and J by 7 bases, and 12 bases separated the two germline ends. Here the CDR3 reads CASSLQGTGGYTF. The CDR3, as DNA: TGTGCCAGCAGTTTGCAGGGGACGGGTGGCTACACCTTC.

The genes are TRBV19 and TRBJ2-2, with a tentative D call TRBD1 (5 bases). This CDR3 contains 17 residues. CDR1 is LNHDA, CDR2 SQIVND, per germline (reference sequence). Trimming removed 0 bases from V and 0 bases from J, with 11 bases in between. CDR3 sequence reads: CASSIDLETANTGELFF. The CDR3 nucleotides are TGTGCCAGTAGTATAGATCTTGAGACAGCGAACACCGGGGAGCTGTTTTTT.

The chain carries TRBV7-2 and TRBJ1-5; maybe TRBD1 (5 bases). CDR3 size: 14 residues. V lost 1 base and J lost 4, with 8 bases in between. Germline CDR1 SGHTA, CDR2 FQGNSA. CDR3 loop: CASSLDRGNQPQHF. CDR3 in DNA: TGTGCCAGCAGCTTAGATAGGGGTAATCAGCCCCAGCATTTT.

This clonotype was seen only a few times. The V gene is TRBV4-2, the J gene TRBJ2-1; 7 bases align to TRBD2. The CDR3 is made up of 14 amino acids. J was trimmed by 3 bases and V by 2 bases; bases with no gene match: 1. Germline CDR1 LGHNA, CDR2 YNFKEQ. The CDR3 nucleotides are TGTGCCAGCAGCCAACCTAGCGGCTACAATGAGCAGTTCTTC. Translating it yields CASSQPSGYNEQFF.

The chain couples TRBV13 to TRBJ1-3, with D uncertain. The CDR3 spans 15 residues. Trimming removed 1 base at V and 0 bases at J, with 7 bases between. Germline V CDR1 and CDR2: PRHDT, FYEKMQ (reference sequence). CDR3: CASSLESNSGNTIYF. CDR3 coding DNA: TGTGCCAGCAGCTTAGAATCCAACTCTGGAAACACCATATATTTT.

This clonotype turned up a few times. V usage is TRBV2 and J usage is TRBJ1-6; no clear D. Germline V gene sequence: CDR1 SNHLY, CDR2 FYNNEI. This CDR3 is built from 18 residues. The germline V and J ends were trimmed by 5 bases and 9 bases, with 26 bases remaining between them. The CDR3 bases are TGTGCCAGCAGTCTCCATAACTTCGACATTTCAAGGCCTTCACCCCTCCACTTT. The encoded protein is CASSLHNFDISRPSPLHF.

This clonotype was recorded many times. This rearrangement joins TRBV10-3 to TRBJ2-1; 11 bases map to TRBD2. Germline-derived CDR1 and CDR2 are ENHRY and SYGVKD. J lost 7 bases, V lost 0 bases, and 5 bases had no gene match. This CDR3 is built from 16 residues. The CDR3 reads CAISESTLAGENEQFF. The CDR3 DNA reads TGTGCCATCAGTGAGTCGACACTAGCGGGAGAAAATGAGCAGTTCTTC.

In this sample, this clonotype turned up a few times. The chain couples TRBV18 to TRBJ2-1, with D uncertain. This CDR3 is built from 15 residues. Germline V CDR1 and CDR2: KGHSH, LQKENI. V shed 2 bases and J shed 2 bases, with 10 bases lying between them. The CDR3 here is CASSPGFGTYNEQFF. CDR3 in DNA: TGTGCCAGCTCACCAGGGTTTGGTACCTACAATGAGCAGTTCTTC. Full variable domain (remainder filled in from reference TRBV18 and TRBJ2-1): NAGVMQNPRHLVRRRGQEARLRCSPMKGHSHVYWYRQLPEEGLKFMVYLQKENIIDESGMPKERFSAEFPKEGPSILRIQQVVRGDSAAYFCASSPGFGTYNEQFFGPGTRLTVL.

A few counts support this clonotype. This chain uses TRBV9 with TRBJ2-1, with 11 bases aligning to TRBD2. Per the germline V gene, CDR1 is SGDLS and CDR2 is YYNGEE. V dropped 4 bases and J dropped 9; count of bases not matched to a gene: 12. The CDR3 consists of 16 residues. The CDR3 spells CASSNLAGGPLVEQFF. In nucleotides, the CDR3 is TGTGCCAGCAGCAACCTAGCGGGAGGCCCCCTTGTTGAGCAGTTCTTC.

This sequence joins TRBV11-1 and TRBJ2-7, with 8 bases aligning to TRBD1. Germline-derived CDR1 and CDR2 are SGHAT and FQDESV (reference sequence). Trimming at V came to 3 bases and at J to 6 bases, leaving 7 bases not matched to a gene. CDR3 size: 14 residues. The CDR3 spells CASSFRGPHGEQYF. CDR3 bases: TGTGCCAGCAGCTTCAGGGGGCCCCACGGCGAGCAGTACTTC.

CDR3 sequence reads: CASSESAAKYGYTF. The CDR3 region has the DNA TGCGCCAGCAGTGAGTCGGCAGCGAAGTATGGCTACACCTTC. The chain joins TRBV10-2 to TRBJ1-2; no clear D gene. The CDR3 runs to 14 residues. Per germline, CDR1 WSHSY and CDR2 SAAADI. V was clipped by 0 bases and J by 5 bases, with 10 bases between them.